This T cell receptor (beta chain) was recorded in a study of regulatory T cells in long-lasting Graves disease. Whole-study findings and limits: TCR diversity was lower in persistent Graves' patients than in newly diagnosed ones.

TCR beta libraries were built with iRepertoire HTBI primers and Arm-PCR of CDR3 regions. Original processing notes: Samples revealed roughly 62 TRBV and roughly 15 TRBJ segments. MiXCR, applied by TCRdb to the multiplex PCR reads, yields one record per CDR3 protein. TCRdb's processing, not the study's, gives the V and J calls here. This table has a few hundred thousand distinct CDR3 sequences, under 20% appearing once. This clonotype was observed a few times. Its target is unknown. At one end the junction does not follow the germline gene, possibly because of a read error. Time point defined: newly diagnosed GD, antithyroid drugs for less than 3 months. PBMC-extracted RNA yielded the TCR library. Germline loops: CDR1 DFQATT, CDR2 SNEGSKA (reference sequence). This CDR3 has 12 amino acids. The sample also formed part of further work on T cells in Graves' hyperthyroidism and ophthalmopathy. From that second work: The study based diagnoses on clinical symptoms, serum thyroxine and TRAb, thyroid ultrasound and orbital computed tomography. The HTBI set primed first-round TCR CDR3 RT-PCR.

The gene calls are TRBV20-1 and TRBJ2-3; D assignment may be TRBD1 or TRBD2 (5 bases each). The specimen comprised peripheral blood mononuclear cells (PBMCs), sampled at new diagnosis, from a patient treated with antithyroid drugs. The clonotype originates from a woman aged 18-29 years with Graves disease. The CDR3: CSAGGTTGTQYF. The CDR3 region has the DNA TGCAGTGCTGGGGGTACCACAGGTACGCAGTATTTT.